The clone carrying this T cell receptor beta chain was recorded a few times. What it binds is not known. MiXCR, applied by TCRdb to the reads, yields one record per CDR3 protein. The data contain about 39,000 distinct CDR3 sequences, approximately 12% of them singletons. The source of the sample is a study of type 1 regulatory T cells. The study, taken as a whole, reports: Type 1 regulatory T cells had a more restricted TCR repertoire than non-type 1 regulatory T cells.

Specimen: cultured non-Tr1 T cells, either the whole culture or a sorted T cell fraction (not recorded which). The TCR comes from a human donor in good health.

The CDR3 reads CASSPPTGNNEQFF. The CDR3 DNA reads as TGTGCCAGCAGCCCACCAACCGGGAACAATGAGCAGTTCTTC. The genes are TRBV7-2 and TRBJ2-1, with D perhaps TRBD2 (5 bases). The V end lost 5 bases, the J end lost 5 bases, and 13 bases lay between the germline ends. The germline V gene has CDR1 SGHTA and CDR2 FQGNSA. This CDR3 has 14 residues.